These 16 T cell receptor beta chains were sequenced from one sample in a study of blood T cell repertoires in COVID-19. The data were produced by immunoSEQ multiplex PCR, yet TCRdb's version contains in-frame clones alone and is incomplete. The sample includes roughly 120,000 clones, 80% to 90% of them seen just once. Sequenced sample: peripheral blood. These receptor sequences come from an older woman with acute or convalescent COVID-19.

The rearrangement links TRBV5-6 to TRBJ2-7, with a tentative D call TRBD1 (6 bases). Trimming took 4 bases from V and 7 from J, leaving 12 bases between them. CDR3 length: 12 amino acids. Germline CDR1 and CDR2: SGHDT and YYEEEE. This chain's CDR3 is CASSLGAGEQYF. CDR3 DNA: TGTGCCAGCAGCCTGGGGGCAGGGGAGCAGTACTTC.

The rearrangement links TRBV29-1 to TRBJ1-2; D is possibly TRBD1 (5 bases). CDR3 length: 12 residues. With 7 bases removed from V and 7 bases from J, the gap between germline ends came to 16 bases. Germline CDR1 is SQVTM and CDR2 is ANQGSEA. The DNA of the CDR3 is TGCAGCGGATCTCTGGGAAGGGGTGGCTACACCTTC. Residues: CSGSLGRGGYTF.

V usage is TRBV6-5 and J usage is TRBJ1-6; a possible D gene is TRBD1 (6 bases). The CDR3 covers 14 residues. Germline V gene sequence: CDR1 MNHEY, CDR2 SVGAGI. Between the trimmed V and J ends, which lost 5 bases and 3 bases, there was a span of 8 bases. The DNA for the CDR3 is TGTGCCAGCAGTCTGGACAGCTATAATTCACCCCTCCACTTT. Amino acid sequence: CASSLDSYNSPLHF.

This clone has more than one count but fewer than ten. J is TRBJ1-2 and V is TRBV3-1 (or the pseudogene TRBV3-2); 8 bases line up with TRBD1. J was trimmed by 6 bases and V by 1 base; bases with no gene match: 10. The V gene's germline CDR1 is LGHDT and CDR2 YNNKEL (reference sequence). The CDR3 has 16 amino acids. Here the CDR3 DNA reads TGTGCCAGCAGCCAAGGGACCATACTACAGGGGGATGGCTACACCTTC. Amino acid sequence: CASSQGTILQGDGYTF.

V gene TRBV30 combines with J gene TRBJ2-3; 7 bases match TRBD2. Unmatched junction bases numbered 3, after V lost 0 bases and J lost 3 bases. Germline values: CDR1 GTSNPN, CDR2 SVGIG (reference sequence). The CDR3 sequence is 14 residues long. This CDR3 is CAWSVLGGTDTQYF. The CDR3 DNA follows: TGTGCCTGGAGTGTACTGGGGGGGACAGATACGCAGTATTTT.

J is TRBJ1-5 and V is TRBV15; D is possibly TRBD1 (5 bases). This CDR3 is built from 16 residues. Germline V CDR1 and CDR2: LNHNV, YYDKDF (reference sequence). Trimming removed 5 bases at V and 2 bases at J, with 16 bases between. For the CDR3, the DNA is TGTGCCACCAGCCTTCCTACATGGGGGGGCAATCAGCCCCAGCATTTT. As protein: CATSLPTWGGNQPQHF.

The J gene is TRBJ2-2, the V gene TRBV9; TRBD2 agrees at 9 bases. The V and J ends lost 4 bases and 0 bases, in that order; junction bases with no gene match: 10. CDR3 size: 18 residues. Germline V gene lookup returns CDR1 SGDLS and CDR2 YYNGEE. Here the CDR3 reads CASSPQIGTSSNTGELFF. DNA of the CDR3: TGTGCCAGCAGCCCCCAGATCGGGACTAGCTCGAACACCGGGGAGCTGTTTTTT. Based on the CDR3 plus reference TRBV9 and TRBJ2-2, the full variable domain is DSGVTQTPKHLITATGQRVTLRCSPRSGDLSVYWYQQSLDQGLQFLIQYYNGEERAKGNILERFSAQQFPDLHSELNLSSLELGDSALYFCASSPQIGTSSNTGELFFGEGSRLTVL.

This chain uses TRBV5-4 with TRBJ1-4, with D possibly matching TRBD1 (5 bases). The CDR3 is 15 residues long. CDR1 and CDR2 from the germline V gene are SGHNT and YYREEE (reference sequence). Deletions cut 0 bases from V and 7 bases from J, with 13 bases between. The chain's CDR3 is CASSLAGQGGEKLFF. The CDR3 DNA sequence: TGTGCCAGCAGCTTGGCCGGTCAGGGTGGTGAAAAACTGTTTTTT.

This clone was found a few times. The genes are TRBV7-9 and TRBJ1-1, with D perhaps matching TRBD1 (6 bases). There are 13 residues in the CDR3. Between the trimmed V and J ends, which lost 6 bases and 3 bases, there was a span of 11 bases. From germline, CDR1 is SEHNR and CDR2 FQNEAQ (reference sequence). The CDR3: CASRPGQYTEAFF. In nucleotides, the CDR3 is TGTGCCAGCAGACCAGGACAGTACACTGAAGCTTTCTTT.

The genes are TRBV7-6 and TRBJ2-3, with D uncertain. Germline V gene data show CDR1 as SGHVS and CDR2 as FNYEAQ. Trimming pared 2 bases from V and 3 bases from J, leaving 9 bases between. This CDR3 is built from 14 residues. The CDR3 spells CASSLYHETDTQYF. Written as DNA, the CDR3 is TGTGCCAGCAGCTTATACCACGAGACAGATACGCAGTATTTT.

The chain is built from TRBV30 and TRBJ1-5; a weak D match, TRBD1 (6 bases). CDR3 length: 15 amino acids. In germline, CDR1 is GTSNPN, CDR2 SVGIG (reference sequence). Trimming stripped 2 bases from V and 4 bases from J, with 15 bases between. CDR3 sequence: CAWSRGHGLNQPQHF. The DNA of the CDR3 is TGTGCCTGGAGTAGGGGACACGGATTAAATCAGCCCCAGCATTTT.

A few counts support this clone. This CDR3 is CASEPGGGNTIYF. CDR3 nucleotides: TGTGCTAGTGAACCAGGGGGCGGAAACACCATATATTTT. The rearrangement joins TRBV12-5 to TRBJ1-3; 8 bases match TRBD1. J gave up 4 bases and V 7 bases, and 3 bases lay outside the gene matches. The length of the CDR3 is 13 residues. The V gene's germline CDR1 is LGHNT and CDR2 FRNRAP. The complete variable domain, with remaining parts taken from reference TRBV12-5 and TRBJ1-3, reads DARVTQTPRHKVTEMGQEVTMRCQPILGHNTVFWYRQTMMQGLELLAYFRNRAPLDDSGMPKDRFSAEMPDATLATLKIQPSEPRDSAVYFCASEPGGGNTIYFGEGSWLTVV.

V is TRBV2 and J is TRBJ2-3, with D perhaps TRBD2 (6 bases). The CDR3 runs 14 residues. V lost 7 bases and J 0 bases, leaving 11 bases between the germline ends. The germline gives CDR1 SNHLY, CDR2 FYNNEI. CDR3: CASILASSTDTQYF. CDR3 bases: TGTGCCAGCATTCTAGCGTCTAGCACAGATACGCAGTATTTT.

V is TRBV21-1 and J is TRBJ2-2; TRBD1, the table's D call, lacks a check against the DNA. TRBV21-1 constitutes a pseudogene. This CDR3 has 19 residues. The DNA of the CDR3 is TGTGCCAGCAGCAAAAGGGGGGACAGTCAGTGGCGAAACACCGGGGAGCTGTTTTTT. It is translated as CASSKRGDSQWRNTGELFF.

The chain couples TRBV19 to TRBJ1-4; D perhaps matches TRBD1 (6 bases). From germline, CDR1 is LNHDA and CDR2 SQIVND (reference sequence). This CDR3 comprises 13 residues. The V and J ends lost 7 bases and 8 bases respectively, with 14 bases between them. The CDR3 protein is CASNPRGGEKLFF. CDR3 sequence (DNA): TGTGCCAGTAACCCCAGGGGAGGGGAAAAACTGTTTTTT. Filled out from reference TRBV19 and TRBJ1-4, the complete variable domain reads DGGITQSPKYLFRKEGQNVTLSCEQNLNHDAMYWYRQDPGQGLRLIYYSQIVNDFQKGDIAEGYSVSREKKESFPLTVTSAQKNPTAFYLCASNPRGGEKLFFGSGTQLSVL.

The genes are TRBV5-4 and TRBJ2-2, with D perhaps TRBD1 (5 bases). The CDR3 consists of 17 residues. Germline assignment: CDR1 SGHNT and CDR2 YYREEE (reference sequence). V lost 0 bases and J 4 bases, leaving 16 bases between the germline ends. Written as DNA, the CDR3 is TGTGCCAGCAGCTTGGGTGGTGGGCAGGGTAGCACCGGGGAGCTGTTTTTT. Protein product: CASSLGGGQGSTGELFF.